Ten or more counts support the clone carrying this TCR beta chain. Its target is unknown. Study-level results: Tumor memory CD4+ T cell TCR gene usage clustered with blood and lymph node memory CD4+ cells and lymph node naive CD4+ cells. Tumor Treg TCRs overlapped most with tumor naive CD4+ cells.

This CDR3 is built from 15 residues. The germline gives CDR1 SGHDT, CDR2 YYEEEE. Trimming removed 2 bases from V and 6 bases from J; junction bases left unmatched: 10. The sorted Tregs were CD4+CD25+CD127-/low cells. Constant-region reverse primers amplified full-length variable regions, followed by semi-nested Nested Universal Primer A PCR. MiXCR was run by TCRdb on the 5' RACE reads, yielding one entry per CDR3 protein. The table includes more than 55,000 distinct CDR3 sequences, about 20% detected once. The sample comprised tumor-infiltrating Tregs sorted from the breast tumor. The chain employs TRBV5-6 and TRBJ2-7; the match to TRBD2 covers 8 bases. This receptor was identified in a female donor with breast cancer. The CDR3 spells CASSLLTGTRSEQYF. The CDR3 coding sequence is TGTGCCAGCAGCTTACTGACCGGGACTAGAAGCGAGCAGTACTTC.